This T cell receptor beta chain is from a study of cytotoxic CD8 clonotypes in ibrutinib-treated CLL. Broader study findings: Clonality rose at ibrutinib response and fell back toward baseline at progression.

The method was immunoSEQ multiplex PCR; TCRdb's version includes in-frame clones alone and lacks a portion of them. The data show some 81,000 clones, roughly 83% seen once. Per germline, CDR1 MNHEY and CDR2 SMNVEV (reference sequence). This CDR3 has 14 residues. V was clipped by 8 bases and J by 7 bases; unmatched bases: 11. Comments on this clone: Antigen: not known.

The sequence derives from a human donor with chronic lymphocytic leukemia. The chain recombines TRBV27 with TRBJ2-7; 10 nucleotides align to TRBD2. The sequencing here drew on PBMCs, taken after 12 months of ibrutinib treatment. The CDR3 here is CASGASGSLVEQYF. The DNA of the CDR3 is TGTGCCAGCGGGGCTAGCGGGAGTTTGGTGGAGCAGTACTTC.